Here is one T cell receptor beta chain with its context. Germline CDR1 is MNHEY and CDR2 is SMNVEV (reference sequence). The CDR3 spans 16 residues. V lost 5 bases and J lost 5; bases outside the gene matches: 12. This entry is derived from a study of blood T cell repertoires in COVID-19. Overall study: From the United States, Italy and Spain came samples of acute and convalescent COVID-19.

Original processing notes: Quantification of nucleated cells was approximated via reference gene primer amplification. Some clones are missing from TCRdb's copy, which holds only in-frame ones; the method was immunoSEQ multiplex PCR. V and J calls and clone size are those listed in that table; D and trimming were worked out from the DNA. The table lists approximately 170,000 clones, more than 75% of them singletons. The chain is built from TRBV27 and TRBJ1-2; 9 nucleotides align to TRBD1. The sample comprised peripheral blood. This TCR came from a man aged 45-60 years who had recovered from COVID-19. The CDR3 nucleotides are TGTGCCAGCAGTAGGACAGGGGCCAGGCATGGTTATGGCTACACCTTC. This encodes CASSRTGARHGYGYTF.